This TCR beta chain was recorded in a study of T cell responses to AZD1222 COVID-19 vaccine. TCRdb's table, derived via immunoSEQ multiplex PCR, lists solely in-frame clones and lacks some. The profile shows 140,000 to 150,000 clones, roughly 90% of them singletons. CDR3 length: 16 residues. The germline V gene encodes CDR1 MDHEN and CDR2 SYDVKM. The V gene lost 7 bases and the J gene lost 6 bases, with 21 bases spanning the gap. This clone has only a few counts. The source is an adult in good health. The J gene is TRBJ1-4, the V gene TRBV28, with a weak D call TRBD1 (6 bases). The source material was peripheral blood, sampled on day 0 of AZD1222 vaccination. The CDR3 DNA sequence: TGTGCCAGCATCTCGCCAGGGGCTGTGGCATATGAAAAACTGTTTTTT. This sequence encodes CASISPGAVAYEKLFF. Looking up the rest from reference TRBV28 and TRBJ1-4 gives the full variable domain: DVKVTQSSRYLVKRTGEKVFLECVQDMDHENMFWYRQDPGLGLRLIYFSYDVKMKEKGDIPEGYSVSREKKERFSLILESASTNQTSMYLCASISPGAVAYEKLFFGSGTQLSVL.